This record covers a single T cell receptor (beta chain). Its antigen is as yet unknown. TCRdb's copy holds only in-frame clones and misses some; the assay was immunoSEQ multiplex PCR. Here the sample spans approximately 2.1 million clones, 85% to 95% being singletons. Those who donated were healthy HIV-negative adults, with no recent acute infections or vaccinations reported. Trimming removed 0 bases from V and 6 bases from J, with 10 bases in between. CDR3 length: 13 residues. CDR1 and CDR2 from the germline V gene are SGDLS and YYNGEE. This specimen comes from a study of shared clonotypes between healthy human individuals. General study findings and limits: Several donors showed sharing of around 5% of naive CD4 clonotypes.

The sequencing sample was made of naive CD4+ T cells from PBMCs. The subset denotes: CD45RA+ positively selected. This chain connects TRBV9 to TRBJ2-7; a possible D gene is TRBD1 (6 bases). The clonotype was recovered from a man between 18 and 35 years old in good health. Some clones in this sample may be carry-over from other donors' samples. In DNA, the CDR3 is TGTGCCAGCAGCGTAGCGGTAGGGGGCGAGCAGTACTTC. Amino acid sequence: CASSVAVGGEQYF.